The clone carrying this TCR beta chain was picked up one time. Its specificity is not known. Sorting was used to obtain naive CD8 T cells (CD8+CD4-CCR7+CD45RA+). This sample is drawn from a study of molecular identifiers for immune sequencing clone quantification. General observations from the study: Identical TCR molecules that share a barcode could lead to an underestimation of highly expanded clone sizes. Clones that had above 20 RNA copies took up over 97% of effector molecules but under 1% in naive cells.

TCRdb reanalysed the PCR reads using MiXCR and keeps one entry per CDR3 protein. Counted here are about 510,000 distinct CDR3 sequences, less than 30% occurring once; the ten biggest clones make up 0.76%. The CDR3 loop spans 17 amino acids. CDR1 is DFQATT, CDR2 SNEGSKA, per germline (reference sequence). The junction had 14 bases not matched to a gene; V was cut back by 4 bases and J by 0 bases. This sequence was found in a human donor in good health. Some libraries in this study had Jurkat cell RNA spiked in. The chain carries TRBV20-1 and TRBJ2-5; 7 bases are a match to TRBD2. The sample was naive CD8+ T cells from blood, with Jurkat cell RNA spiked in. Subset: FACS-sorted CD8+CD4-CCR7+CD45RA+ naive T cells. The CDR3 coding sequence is TGCAGTGCTAATAGCGGGCGGAAACCCATGTACCAAGAGACCCAGTACTTC. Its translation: CSANSGRKPMYQETQYF.